These 23 T cell receptor beta chains came from one sample sequenced in a study of T cell repertoires in cytomegalovirus infection. TCRdb re-derived calls from the reads in MiXCR, one entry per CDR3 protein. The sample has some 300,000 distinct CDR3 sequences; 15% to 20% are singletons. Source material: PBMCs. The receptor set was obtained from a human donor in good health (CMV status not recorded). Some clones in this sample may be carry-over from other donors' samples.

This clonotype was observed at least ten times. The chain links TRBV15 to TRBJ1-1; D call uncertain. The germline V gene has CDR1 LNHNV and CDR2 YYDKDF (reference sequence). The V and J ends lost 3 bases and 0 bases respectively, with 8 bases between them. CDR3 length equals 14 residues. CDR3 protein: CATSSPGMNTEAFF. In DNA form, the CDR3 reads TGTGCCACCAGCAGCCCCGGTATGAACACTGAAGCTTTCTTT.

The sample holds a few counts of this clonotype. The J gene is TRBJ2-2, the V gene TRBV2; D is perhaps TRBD2 (6 bases). The germline V and J ends were trimmed by 4 bases and 1 base, with 10 bases remaining between them. The CDR3 runs to 15 residues. The germline V gene encodes CDR1 SNHLY and CDR2 FYNNEI. CDR3 DNA: TGTGCCAGCAGTGTCAGGACTATGAACACCGGGGAGCTGTTTTTT. Translated, it gives CASSVRTMNTGELFF.

This clonotype has a handful of counts. The chain is built from TRBV4-1 and TRBJ2-2; 7 bases line up with TRBD1. The V gene end was trimmed by 1 base and the J gene end by 8 bases; junction bases not matched to a gene: 16. The CDR3 covers 18 residues. Germline V gene data show CDR1 as MGHRA and CDR2 as YSYEKL. The CDR3 here is CASSQVPAGTARRGELFF. CDR3 DNA: TGCGCCAGCAGCCAAGTTCCGGCCGGGACAGCTAGGAGGGGGGAGCTGTTTTTT.

This clonotype has just a few counts. This chain joins TRBV7-9 and TRBJ1-2; no reliable D call. This CDR3 is built from 11 residues. Trimming cost V 2 bases and J 8 bases, with 6 bases left between them. Germline loops: CDR1 SEHNR, CDR2 FQNEAQ (reference sequence). The CDR3, as DNA: TGTGCCAGCAGCTTATATTCCGGCTACACCTTC. Translation: CASSLYSGYTF.

This clonotype appeared a few times. This sequence joins TRBV7-9 and TRBJ1-4; tentative D call: TRBD1 (5 bases). From germline, CDR1 is SEHNR and CDR2 FQNEAQ (reference sequence). This CDR3 region has 16 residues. Trimming took 5 bases from V and 0 from J, leaving 13 bases between them. Written as DNA, the CDR3 is TGTGCCAGCAGCACCGGGACTTCAACAACTAATGAAAAACTGTTTTTT. Its translation is CASSTGTSTTNEKLFF.

V gene TRBV7-2 combines with J gene TRBJ2-7; no definite D call. The germline V and J ends were trimmed by 2 bases and 4 bases, with 9 bases remaining between them. CDR3 length: 13 residues. Germline CDR1 SGHTA, CDR2 FQGNSA. The CDR3 region has the DNA TGTGCCAGCAGCTTATTCGGGCGGTACGAGCAGTACTTC. Protein: CASSLFGRYEQYF.

This rearrangement joins TRBV3-1 to TRBJ1-5; tentatively, D is TRBD1 (6 bases). V lost 0 bases and J 7 bases, leaving 13 bases between the germline ends. CDR3 length: 15 amino acids. Germline V CDR1 and CDR2: LGHDT, YNNKEL (reference sequence). The CDR3: CASSQDPGARQPQHF. The CDR3 nucleotides read TGTGCCAGCAGCCAAGATCCGGGGGCTCGGCAGCCCCAGCATTTT. The full variable domain, completed using reference TRBV3-1 and TRBJ1-5, is DTAVSQTPKYLVTQMGNDKSIKCEQNLGHDTMYWYKQDSKKFLKIMFSYNNKELIINETVPNRFSPKSPDKAHLNLHINSLELGDSAVYFCASSQDPGARQPQHFGDGTRLSIL.

This clonotype showed up many times. The J gene is TRBJ2-5, the V gene TRBV2, with a weak D call TRBD1 (6 bases). Trimming left V 6 bases short and J 5 bases short, with 31 bases between. Germline V gene lookup returns CDR1 SNHLY and CDR2 FYNNEI. The CDR3 sequence is 19 residues long. The CDR3 here is CASRGVGAARLNALETQYF. CDR3 nucleotides: TGTGCCAGCAGGGGGGTGGGGGCAGCGCGGCTGAATGCTCTGGAGACCCAGTACTTC. Combining the CDR3 with reference TRBV2 and TRBJ2-5 gives the whole variable domain EPEVTQTPSHQVTQMGQEVILRCVPISNHLYFYWYRQILGQKVEFLVSFYNNEISEKSEIFDDQFSVERPDGSNFTLKIRSTKLEDSAMYFCASRGVGAARLNALETQYFGPGTRLLVL.

This clonotype was counted many times. This rearrangement joins TRBV19 to TRBJ2-6; D is unclear. The CDR3 is made up of 18 amino acids. Germline values: CDR1 LNHDA, CDR2 SQIVND (reference sequence). Trimming pared 2 bases from V and 0 bases from J, leaving 14 bases between. As DNA, the CDR3 is TGTGCCAGTAGTATAACAACCGGTCCTTACTCTGGGGCCAACGTCCTGACTTTC. Protein product: CASSITTGPYSGANVLTF. Combining the CDR3 with reference TRBV19 and TRBJ2-6 gives the whole variable domain DGGITQSPKYLFRKEGQNVTLSCEQNLNHDAMYWYRQDPGQGLRLIYYSQIVNDFQKGDIAEGYSVSREKKESFPLTVTSAQKNPTAFYLCASSITTGPYSGANVLTFGAGSRLTVL.

This clonotype was recorded at least ten times. The chain combines TRBV12-3 or TRBV12-4 with TRBJ2-3, with D perhaps matching TRBD2 (5 bases). This CDR3 has 15 residues. V was pared by 3 bases and J by 5 bases, with 15 bases between. The CDR3 DNA reads as TGTGCCAGCAGTTTGAAAACTAGGGCGGTAGATACGCAGTATTTT. Its translation is CASSLKTRAVDTQYF.

This chain uses TRBV7-6 with TRBJ2-5, with TRBD1 matching 7 bases. V lost 5 bases, J lost 3 bases, and 9 bases stayed unmatched. CDR1 is SGHVS and CDR2 is FNYEAQ in the germline V gene. CDR3 length: 15 residues. CDR3 DNA sequence: TGTGCCAGCAGCCTTAGACAGGGAAAGGAAGAGACCCAGTACTTC. Protein: CASSLRQGKEETQYF.

The chain recombines TRBV4-3 with TRBJ2-2; D may be TRBD1 (6 bases). The CDR3 spans 14 residues. Germline CDR1 and CDR2: LGHNA and YSLEER. V shed 4 bases and J shed 4 bases, with 10 bases lying between them. The CDR3 DNA reads TGCGCCAGCAGCCGTACAGGGATCACCGGGGAGCTGTTTTTT. This translates into CASSRTGITGELFF.

The rearrangement links TRBV6-2 or TRBV6-3 to TRBJ2-7; 7 positions match TRBD1. There are 15 residues in the CDR3. The V and J ends lost 2 bases and 0 bases, in that order; junction bases with no gene match: 4. The germline gives CDR1 MNHEY, CDR2 SVGEGT. The CDR3 here is CASSYQAGGSYEQYF. The CDR3 coding sequence is TGTGCCAGCAGTTACCAGGCAGGGGGCTCCTACGAGCAGTACTTC.

The CDR3 coding sequence is TGTGCCAGCAATTTTCACAACGGGGGCTACACCTTC. Translation: CASNFHNGGYTF. This chain links TRBV28 with TRBJ1-2, with no clear D. Germline CDR1 MDHEN, CDR2 SYDVKM. Deletions cut 7 bases from V and 8 bases from J, with 14 bases between. The CDR3 sequence is 12 residues long.

This clonotype was seen ten or more times. The rearrangement uses TRBV7-2 and TRBJ2-1, with TRBD2 identical over 7 bases. Per germline, CDR1 SGHTA and CDR2 FQGNSA. The CDR3 is 16 amino acids. The V and J ends lost 5 bases and 3 bases, in that order; junction bases with no gene match: 10. The CDR3 is CASSARAGTNYNEQFF. The CDR3 DNA sequence: TGTGCCAGCAGCGCTCGGGCCGGGACTAACTACAATGAGCAGTTCTTC.

The chain joins TRBV29-1 to TRBJ2-1; 8 bases map to TRBD2. Germline CDR1 reads SQVTM; CDR2 reads ANQGSEA. The CDR3 runs to 16 residues. Trimming removed 4 bases from V and 2 bases from J; junction bases left unmatched: 10. The CDR3 bases are TGCAGCGTTGGCCCTAGCGGGTTAACCACCTACAATGAGCAGTTCTTC. Amino acid sequence: CSVGPSGLTTYNEQFF.

The table lists this clonotype with a few counts. This chain joins TRBV7-6 and TRBJ2-2; D not certain. The germline V and J ends were trimmed by 5 bases and 5 bases, with 15 bases remaining between them. Germline loops: CDR1 SGHVS, CDR2 FNYEAQ. There are 15 residues in the CDR3. The chain's CDR3 is CASSTQDARTGELFF. DNA for the CDR3: TGTGCCAGCAGCACCCAGGACGCAAGAACCGGGGAGCTGTTTTTT.

This clonotype was counted many times. The rearrangement uses TRBV20-1 and TRBJ2-3, with 7 bases matching TRBD2. Looked up from germline, CDR1 is DFQATT and CDR2 is SNEGSKA (reference sequence). V shed 2 bases, J shed 2 bases, and the junction held 7 bases outside the gene matches. This CDR3 has 15 residues. CDR3 loop: CSARFPSGDTDTQYF. The CDR3 DNA sequence: TGCAGTGCTAGATTCCCAAGCGGGGACACAGATACGCAGTATTTT.

This clonotype was seen only a few times. This chain links TRBV28 with TRBJ2-2; the D is unclear. Germline V gene data show CDR1 as MDHEN and CDR2 as SYDVKM. The CDR3 runs 15 residues. V dropped 3 bases and J dropped 4 bases, with 12 bases sitting between them. CDR3 sequence reads: CASSFGRSGTGELFF. The DNA of the CDR3 is TGTGCCAGCAGTTTCGGCAGGTCCGGCACCGGGGAGCTGTTTTTT.

Ten or more counts support this clonotype. The genes are TRBV12-5 and TRBJ1-1; a weak D match, TRBD1 (6 bases). This CDR3 is built from 18 residues. Germline V gene sequence: CDR1 LGHNT, CDR2 FRNRAP. Trimming removed 3 bases from V and 0 bases from J, with 20 bases in between. The chain's CDR3 is CASGLSLQGFVMNTEAFF. CDR3 bases: TGTGCTAGTGGTTTAAGCTTACAGGGTTTCGTGATGAACACTGAAGCTTTCTTT.

The rearrangement links TRBV7-9 to TRBJ1-1; TRBD1 might be the D (5 bases). The germline V gene has CDR1 SEHNR and CDR2 FQNEAQ (reference sequence). The CDR3 length is 13 residues. With 2 bases removed from V and 4 bases from J, the gap between germline ends came to 8 bases. CDR3 amino acids: CASSLMGGTEAFF. The CDR3 bases are TGTGCCAGCAGCTTAATGGGGGGCACTGAAGCTTTCTTT.

This chain joins TRBV20-1 and TRBJ2-7; 10 nucleotides match TRBD1. Trimming took 3 bases from V and 4 from J; bases not matched to a gene: 9. Per germline, CDR1 DFQATT and CDR2 SNEGSKA (reference sequence). This CDR3 spans 15 amino acids. The CDR3 sequence: CSAREPTGGVYEQYF. CDR3 nucleotide sequence: TGCAGTGCTAGGGAACCGACAGGGGGCGTTTACGAGCAGTACTTC.

V is TRBV19 and J is TRBJ2-3, with D perhaps assigned TRBD1 or TRBD2 (5 bases each). V lost 6 bases, J lost 6 bases, and 16 bases lay in between. The germline gives CDR1 LNHDA, CDR2 SQIVND (reference sequence). CDR3 length: 14 residues. This chain's CDR3 is CASSPGTRYDTQYF. CDR3 nucleotide sequence: TGTGCCAGTAGCCCCGGGACCCGATATGATACGCAGTATTTT.